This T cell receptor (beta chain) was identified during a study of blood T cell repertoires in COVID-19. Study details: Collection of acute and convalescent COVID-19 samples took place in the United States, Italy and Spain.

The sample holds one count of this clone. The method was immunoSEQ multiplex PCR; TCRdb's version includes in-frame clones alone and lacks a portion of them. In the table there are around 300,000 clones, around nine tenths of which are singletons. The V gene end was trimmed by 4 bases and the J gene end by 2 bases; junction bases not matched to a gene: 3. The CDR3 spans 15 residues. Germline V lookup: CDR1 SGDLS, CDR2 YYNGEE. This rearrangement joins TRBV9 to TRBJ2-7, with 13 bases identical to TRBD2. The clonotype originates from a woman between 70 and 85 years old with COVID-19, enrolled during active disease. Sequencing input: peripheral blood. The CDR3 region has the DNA TGTGCCAGCAGCCTGGGGACTAGCGGGGCCTACGAGCAGTACTTC. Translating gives CASSLGTSGAYEQYF. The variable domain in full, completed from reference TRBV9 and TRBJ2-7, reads DSGVTQTPKHLITATGQRVTLRCSPRSGDLSVYWYQQSLDQGLQFLIQYYNGEERAKGNILERFSAQQFPDLHSELNLSSLELGDSALYFCASSLGTSGAYEQYFGPGTRLTVT.